One TCR beta chain is described in this entry. The data stem from a study of blood T cell repertoires in COVID-19. Study in general: Samples came from the United States, Italy and Spain, spanning acute and convalescent COVID-19. The cDNA or gDNA used as material had been derived from T cells, B-cell-depleted T cells, or PBMCs.

Under the authors' procedure: From reference gene primer amplification, estimates of nucleated cell counts were derived. Profiling relied on immunoSEQ multiplex PCR, and the TCRdb table lists in-frame clones only, not all of them. The V and J calls and clone size are taken from that table; D and trimming were inferred from the DNA. The sample yields about 130,000 clones, about four fifths seen once. V shed 2 bases and J shed 3 bases, with 11 bases lying between them. The CDR3 is 14 amino acids. CDR1 and CDR2 from the germline V gene are SGHDT and YYEEEE. The sample was peripheral blood. The chain combines TRBV5-6 with TRBJ1-1, with D possibly being TRBD1 (5 bases). The receptor's source is a man aged 55 to 70 with acute or convalescent COVID-19. The CDR3 sequence is CASSFTEGDTEAFF. CDR3 nucleotide sequence: TGTGCCAGCAGCTTTACCGAAGGGGACACTGAAGCTTTCTTT.